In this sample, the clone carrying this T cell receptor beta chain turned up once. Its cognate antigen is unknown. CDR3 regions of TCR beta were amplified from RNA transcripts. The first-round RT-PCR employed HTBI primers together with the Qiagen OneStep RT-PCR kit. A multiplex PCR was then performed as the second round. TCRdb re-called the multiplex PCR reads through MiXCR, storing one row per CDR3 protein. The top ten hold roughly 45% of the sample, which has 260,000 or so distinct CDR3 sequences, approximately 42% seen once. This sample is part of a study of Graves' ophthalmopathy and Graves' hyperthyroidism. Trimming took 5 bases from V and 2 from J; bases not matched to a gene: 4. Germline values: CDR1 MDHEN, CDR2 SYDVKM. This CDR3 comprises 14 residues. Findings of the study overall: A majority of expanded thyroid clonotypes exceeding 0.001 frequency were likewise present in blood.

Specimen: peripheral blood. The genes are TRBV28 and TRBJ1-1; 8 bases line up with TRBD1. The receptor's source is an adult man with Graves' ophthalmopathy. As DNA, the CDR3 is TGTGCCAGCAGTGCAGGGGGCATAAACACTGAAGCTTTCTTT. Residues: CASSAGGINTEAFF.